This TCR beta chain was sequenced for a study of blood T cell repertoires in COVID-19. Study context: Sample material is recorded as cDNA or gDNA derived from T cells, B-cell-depleted T cells, or PBMCs.

The study assigned cohorts using participant-reported clinical history. Here immunoSEQ multiplex PCR was the method, and the copy in TCRdb shows in-frame clones only, minus some. The sample lists more than 350,000 clones, 88% occurring once. Material for sequencing was PBMCs or T cells enriched from blood (not recorded which). This sequence originates from a young woman who had been exposed to COVID-19.

Here the CDR3 reads CASSHPGQGNEQFF. CDR3 bases: TGTGCCAGCAGTCATCCGGGACAGGGGAATGAGCAGTTCTTC. This sequence joins TRBV6-5 and TRBJ2-1; 10 positions agree with TRBD1. J lost 7 bases, V lost 5 bases, and 5 bases had no gene match. Per the germline V gene, CDR1 is MNHEY and CDR2 is SVGAGI. This CDR3 has 14 residues.